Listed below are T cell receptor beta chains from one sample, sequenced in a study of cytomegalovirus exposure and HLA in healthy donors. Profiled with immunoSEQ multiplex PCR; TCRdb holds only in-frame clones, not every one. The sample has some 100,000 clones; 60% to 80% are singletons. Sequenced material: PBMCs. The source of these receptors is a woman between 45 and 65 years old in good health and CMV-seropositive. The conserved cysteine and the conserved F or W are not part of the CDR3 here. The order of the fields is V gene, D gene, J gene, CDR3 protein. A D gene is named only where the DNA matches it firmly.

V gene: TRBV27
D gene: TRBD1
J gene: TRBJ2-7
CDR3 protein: ASCFRDRVGVYEQY

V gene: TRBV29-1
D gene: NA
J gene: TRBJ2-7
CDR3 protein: SVGDRYEQY

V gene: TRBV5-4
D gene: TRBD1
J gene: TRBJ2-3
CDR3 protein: ASSQQGTDTQY

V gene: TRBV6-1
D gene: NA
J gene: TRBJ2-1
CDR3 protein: ASSEWRSAEQF

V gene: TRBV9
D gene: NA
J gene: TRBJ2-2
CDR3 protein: ASSVKSGGELF

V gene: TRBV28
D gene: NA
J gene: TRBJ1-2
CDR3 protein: ASSYPTRRGYT

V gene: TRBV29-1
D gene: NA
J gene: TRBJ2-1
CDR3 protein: TVGAVLGYNEQF

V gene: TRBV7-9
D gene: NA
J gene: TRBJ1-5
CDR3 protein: SSSLGGGRLNQPQH

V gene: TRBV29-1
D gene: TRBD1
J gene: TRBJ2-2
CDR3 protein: SVGTGTNTGELF

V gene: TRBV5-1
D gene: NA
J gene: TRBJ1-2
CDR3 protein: ASSLVPDSYGYT

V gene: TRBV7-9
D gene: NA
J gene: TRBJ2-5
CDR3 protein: SSAMYQETQY

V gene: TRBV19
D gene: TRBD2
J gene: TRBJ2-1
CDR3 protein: ASSGLLVAGGGEQF

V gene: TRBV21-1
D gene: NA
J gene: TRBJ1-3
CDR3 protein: ASSKTCGTGWTIY

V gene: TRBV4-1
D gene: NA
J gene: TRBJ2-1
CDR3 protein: ASSQVQGFNNEQF

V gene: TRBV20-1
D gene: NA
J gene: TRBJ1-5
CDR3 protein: SAHPDIPQH

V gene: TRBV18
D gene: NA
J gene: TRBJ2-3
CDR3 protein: ASSSQQGISDTQY

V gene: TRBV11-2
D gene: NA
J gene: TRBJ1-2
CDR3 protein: ASSFIRTANGYT

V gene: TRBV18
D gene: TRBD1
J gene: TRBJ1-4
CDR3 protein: ASSRQGAIEKLF

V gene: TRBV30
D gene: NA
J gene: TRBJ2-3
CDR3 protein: AWSVGSRTDTQY

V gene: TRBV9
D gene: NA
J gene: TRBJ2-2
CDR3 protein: ASSVSGISTGELF

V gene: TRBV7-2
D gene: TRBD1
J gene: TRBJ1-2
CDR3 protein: ASSGAGQGRYGYT

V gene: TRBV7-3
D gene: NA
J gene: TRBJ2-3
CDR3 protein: ASSPSPGDTQY

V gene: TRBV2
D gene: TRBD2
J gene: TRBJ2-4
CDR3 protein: ASTLTSGRSYIQY

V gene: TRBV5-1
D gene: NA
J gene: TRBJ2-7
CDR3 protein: ASSSGVSYEQY

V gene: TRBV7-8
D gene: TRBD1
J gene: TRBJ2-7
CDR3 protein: ASSLRQGATYEQY

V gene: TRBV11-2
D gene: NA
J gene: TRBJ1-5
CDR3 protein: ASSLLPGYSNQPQH

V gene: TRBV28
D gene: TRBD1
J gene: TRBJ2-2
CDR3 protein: ASRPQGAGELF

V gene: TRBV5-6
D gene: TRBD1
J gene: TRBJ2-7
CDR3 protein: ASSAGTGSSYEQY

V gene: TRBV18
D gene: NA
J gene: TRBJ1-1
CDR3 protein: ASSPARDMNTEAF

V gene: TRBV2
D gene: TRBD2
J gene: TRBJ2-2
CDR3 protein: ASRAGVQNTGELF

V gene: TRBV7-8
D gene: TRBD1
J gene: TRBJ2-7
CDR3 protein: ASSNRDSSYEQY

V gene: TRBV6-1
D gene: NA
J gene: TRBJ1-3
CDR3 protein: ASSGAGLSGNTIY

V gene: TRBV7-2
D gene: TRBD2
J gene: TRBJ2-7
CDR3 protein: ASRISGMIYEQY

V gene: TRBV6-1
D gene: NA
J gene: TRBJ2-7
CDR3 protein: ASTDRDYEQY

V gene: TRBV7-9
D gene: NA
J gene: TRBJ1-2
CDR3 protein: ASSSWDTS

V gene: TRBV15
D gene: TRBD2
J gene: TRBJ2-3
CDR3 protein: ATSRGPSGSAQNTQY

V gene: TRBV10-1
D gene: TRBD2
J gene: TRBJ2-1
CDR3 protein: ASSQPGLAGEYYNEQF

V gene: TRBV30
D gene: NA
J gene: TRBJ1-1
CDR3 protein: AWARDTEAF

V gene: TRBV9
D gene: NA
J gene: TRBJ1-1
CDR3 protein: ASSVSGTEAF

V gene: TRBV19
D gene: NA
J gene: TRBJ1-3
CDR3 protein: ASSIATFSGNTIY

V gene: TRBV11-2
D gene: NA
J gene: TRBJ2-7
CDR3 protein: ASSLGLYEQY

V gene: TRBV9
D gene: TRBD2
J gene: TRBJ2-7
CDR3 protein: ASSEGGGRKGDEQY

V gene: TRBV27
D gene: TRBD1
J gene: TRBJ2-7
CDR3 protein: ASSFKGQGNEQY

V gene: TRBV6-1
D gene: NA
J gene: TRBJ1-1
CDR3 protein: ASSQGRSTEAF

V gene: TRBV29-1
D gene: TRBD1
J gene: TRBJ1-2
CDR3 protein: STGQGDYGYT

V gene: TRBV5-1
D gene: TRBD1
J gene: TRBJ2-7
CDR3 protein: ASSLEQGAREQY

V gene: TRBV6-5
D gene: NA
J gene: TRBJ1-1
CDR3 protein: ASQKTGLIAEAF

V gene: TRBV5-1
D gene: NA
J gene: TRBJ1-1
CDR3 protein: ASSFSGVAEAF

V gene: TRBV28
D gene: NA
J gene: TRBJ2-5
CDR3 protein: ASSLSYLGLETQY

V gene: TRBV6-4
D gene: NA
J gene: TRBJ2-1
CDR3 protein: ASSDSRRSSYNEQF

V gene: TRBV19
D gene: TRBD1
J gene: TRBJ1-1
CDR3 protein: ASSIGQGGKNTEAF

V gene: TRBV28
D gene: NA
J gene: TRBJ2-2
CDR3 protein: ASSFPEALNTGELF